This TCR beta chain is from a study of blood T cell repertoires in COVID-19. About the research overall: COVID-19 samples from acute and convalescent phases originated in the United States, Italy and Spain. In each case, the material was cDNA or gDNA derived from T cells, B-cell-depleted T cells, or PBMCs.

CDR1 and CDR2 from the germline V gene are SGHRS and YFSETQ. J was trimmed by 1 base and V by 0 bases; bases with no gene match: 4. The CDR3 has 16 residues. Authors' processing steps: How many nucleated cells were present was estimated from reference gene primer amplification. Assay: immunoSEQ multiplex PCR; the TCRdb copy retains only in-frame clones and omits some. The V and J calls and clone size were taken over from that table, and D and trimming were inferred from the DNA. Among roughly 99,000 clones, 80% to 85% were seen once, and the ten largest hold roughly 4.3%. In this sample, this clone turned up once.

The rearrangement uses TRBV5-1 and TRBJ2-3, with 8 bases identical to TRBD1. This receptor was identified in a man in his 70s with acute or convalescent COVID-19. The specimen sequenced was peripheral blood. CDR3 bases: TGCGCCAGCAGCTTGGGGACAGGGCGCCGCACAGATACGCAGTATTTT. This gives the protein CASSLGTGRRTDTQYF.